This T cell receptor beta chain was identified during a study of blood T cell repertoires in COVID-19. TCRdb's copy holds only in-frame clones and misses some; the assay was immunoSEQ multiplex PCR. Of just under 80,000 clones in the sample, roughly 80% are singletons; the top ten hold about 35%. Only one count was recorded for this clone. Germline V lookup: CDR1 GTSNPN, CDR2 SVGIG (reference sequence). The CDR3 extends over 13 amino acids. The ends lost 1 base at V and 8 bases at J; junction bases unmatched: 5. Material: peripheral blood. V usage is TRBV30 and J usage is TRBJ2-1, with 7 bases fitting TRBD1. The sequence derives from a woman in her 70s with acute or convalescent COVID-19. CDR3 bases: TGTGCCTGGAGTGGAAACCAGGGGGATGAGCAGTTCTTC. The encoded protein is CAWSGNQGDEQFF.